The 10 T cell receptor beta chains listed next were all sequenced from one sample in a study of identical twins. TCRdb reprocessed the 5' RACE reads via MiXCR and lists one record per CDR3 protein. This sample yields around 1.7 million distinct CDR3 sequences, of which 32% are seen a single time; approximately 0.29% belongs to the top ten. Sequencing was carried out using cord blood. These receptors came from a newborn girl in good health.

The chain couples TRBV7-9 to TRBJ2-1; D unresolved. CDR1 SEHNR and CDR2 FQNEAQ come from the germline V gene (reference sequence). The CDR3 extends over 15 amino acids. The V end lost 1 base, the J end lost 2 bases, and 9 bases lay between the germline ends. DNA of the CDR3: TGTGCCAGCAGCTTAGGAACTGTTACCTACAATGAGCAGTTCTTC. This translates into CASSLGTVTYNEQFF.

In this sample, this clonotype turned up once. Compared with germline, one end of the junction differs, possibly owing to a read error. The DNA of the CDR3 is TGTACCAGCAGTGAAGCGGCGGGAAGCTCCTACAATGAGCAGTTCTTC. As protein: CTSSEAAGSSYNEQFF. This chain joins TRBV6-1 and TRBJ2-1, with a possible D match to TRBD2 (6 bases). CDR3 size: 16 residues. Germline CDR1 MNHNS, CDR2 SASEGT.

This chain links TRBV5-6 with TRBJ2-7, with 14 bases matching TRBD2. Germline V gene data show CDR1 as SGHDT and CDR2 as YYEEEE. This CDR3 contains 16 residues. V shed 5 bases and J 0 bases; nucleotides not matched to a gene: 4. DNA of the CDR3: TGTGCCAGCAGGACTAGCGGGAGGGCTTACTCCTACGAGCAGTACTTC. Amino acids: CASRTSGRAYSYEQYF.

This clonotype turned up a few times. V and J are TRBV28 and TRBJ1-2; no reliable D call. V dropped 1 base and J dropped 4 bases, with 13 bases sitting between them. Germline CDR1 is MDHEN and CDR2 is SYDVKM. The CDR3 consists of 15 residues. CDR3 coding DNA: TGTGCCAGCAGTTTATCCCAGGTGGAGGGCTATGGCTACACCTTC. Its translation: CASSLSQVEGYGYTF.

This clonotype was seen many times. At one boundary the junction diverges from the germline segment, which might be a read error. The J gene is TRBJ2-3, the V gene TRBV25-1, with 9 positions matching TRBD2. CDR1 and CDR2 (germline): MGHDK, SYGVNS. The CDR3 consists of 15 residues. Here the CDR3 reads CASSEPSGGTDTQYF. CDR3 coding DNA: TGCGCCAGCAGTGAACCTAGCGGGGGCACAGATACGCAGTATTTT. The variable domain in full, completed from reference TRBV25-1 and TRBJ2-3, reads EADIYQTPRYLVIGTGKKITLECSQTMGHDKMYWYQQDPGMELHLIHYSYGVNSTEKGDLSSESTVSRIRTEHFPLTLESARPSHTSQYLCASSEPSGGTDTQYFGPGTRLTVL.

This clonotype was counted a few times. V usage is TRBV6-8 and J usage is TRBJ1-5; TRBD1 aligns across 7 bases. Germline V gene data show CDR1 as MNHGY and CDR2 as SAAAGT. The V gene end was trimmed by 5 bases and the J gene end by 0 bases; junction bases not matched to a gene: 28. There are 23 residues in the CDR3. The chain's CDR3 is CASSGVKGAGGVPHPYSNQPQHF. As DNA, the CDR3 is TGTGCCAGCAGTGGCGTTAAGGGGGCAGGGGGGGTCCCTCATCCTTATAGCAATCAGCCCCAGCATTTT.

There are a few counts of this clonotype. CDR3 amino acids: CRVQGIVTDTQYF. The CDR3 bases are TGCAGGGTACAGGGGATAGTGACAGATACGCAGTATTTT. V is TRBV20-1 and J is TRBJ2-3; 7 bases align to TRBD1. The CDR3 covers 13 residues. CDR1 is DFQATT, CDR2 SNEGSKA, per germline (reference sequence).

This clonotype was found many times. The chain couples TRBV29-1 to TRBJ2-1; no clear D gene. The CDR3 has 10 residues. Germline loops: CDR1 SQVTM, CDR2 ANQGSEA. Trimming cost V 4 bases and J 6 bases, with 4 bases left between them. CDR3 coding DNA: TGCAGCGTTGTCATCAATGAGCAGTTCTTC. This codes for CSVVINEQFF.

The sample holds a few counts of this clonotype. The CDR3 loop is CASSEWRGGDNEKLFF. CDR3 DNA sequence: TGTGCCAGCAGTGAGTGGAGAGGAGGGGATAATGAAAAACTGTTTTTT. V and J are TRBV25-1 and TRBJ1-4; the D gene is possibly TRBD1 (5 bases). Germline V gene data show CDR1 as MGHDK and CDR2 as SYGVNS. Trimming shortened V by 3 bases and J by 4 bases, and 15 bases separated the two germline ends. The CDR3 is 16 residues long.

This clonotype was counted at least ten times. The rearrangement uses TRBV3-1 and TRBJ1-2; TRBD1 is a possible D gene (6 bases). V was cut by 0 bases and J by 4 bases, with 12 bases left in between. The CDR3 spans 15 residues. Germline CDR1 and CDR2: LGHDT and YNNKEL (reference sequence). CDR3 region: CASSQDSSGVYGYTF. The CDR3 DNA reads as TGTGCCAGCAGCCAAGATTCGTCAGGGGTCTATGGCTACACCTTC.